The TCR beta chain described here comes from a study of metastatic and nonmetastatic thyroid tumors. In the study overall: For malignant and benign thyroid patients, tumor or nodule tissue and blood were the sources whose repertoires were compared. Study observations and caveats: Malignant tumors reportedly showed significantly higher TCR beta diversity than benign nodules in both blood and tumor.

Source study methods: CDR3 differences across clinicopathological groups were used to build a distant-metastasis classifier for papillary thyroid cancer. TCRdb re-called the PCR reads with MiXCR. The V and J calls follow TCRdb's processing rather than the paper's. The profile shows around 89,000 clones, around 14% of them singletons. The CDR3 is 15 residues long. There were no patients who had received any treatment before thyroid surgery. Concerning this clone itself: The antigen is not known. A clone one base away is much larger, so this may be a read error.

The receptor was derived from a female donor with papillary thyroid cancer or a benign thyroid nodule (not recorded which). Some clones in this sample may be carry-over from other donors' samples. The material sequenced was blood. The rearrangement uses TRBV12-3 or TRBV12-4 and TRBJ2-2, with 12 bases identical to TRBD2. The CDR3 protein is CASRTSGGFTGVLFF. The CDR3, as DNA: TGTGCCAGCAGAACTAGCGGGGGGTTCACCGGGGTGCTGTTTTTT.